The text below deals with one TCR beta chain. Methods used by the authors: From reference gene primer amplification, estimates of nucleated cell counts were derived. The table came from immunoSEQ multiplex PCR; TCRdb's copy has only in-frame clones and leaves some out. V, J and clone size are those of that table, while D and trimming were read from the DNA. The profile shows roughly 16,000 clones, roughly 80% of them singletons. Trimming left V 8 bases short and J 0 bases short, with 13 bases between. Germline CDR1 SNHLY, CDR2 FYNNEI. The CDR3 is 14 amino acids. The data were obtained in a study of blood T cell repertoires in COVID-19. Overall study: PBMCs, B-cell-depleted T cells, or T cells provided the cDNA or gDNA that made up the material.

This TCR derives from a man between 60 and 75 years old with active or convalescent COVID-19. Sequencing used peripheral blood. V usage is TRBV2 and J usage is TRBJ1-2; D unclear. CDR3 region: CASGGQLPNYGYTF. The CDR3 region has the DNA TGTGCCAGCGGCGGGCAGCTGCCTAACTATGGCTACACCTTC.